The rows below give T cell receptor beta chains drawn from one sample of a study of blood T cell repertoires in COVID-19. Sequencing was performed with immunoSEQ multiplex PCR; in TCRdb, only in-frame clones are kept and a portion is missing. The sample yields about 64,000 clones, more than 60% seen once. Sequenced sample: peripheral blood. Receptor source: a human donor in a cohort sampled during active COVID-19. The CDR3 runs from the conserved cysteine through the conserved F or W. D genes are given only for firm matches. Only some rows state a clone size, as once, few, many or a class for expanded clones.

j_gene: TRBJ1-5
v_gene: TRBV6-6
d_gene: .
abundance: .
CDR3nt: TGTGCCAGCAGTTACACACAGGGTTATAGCAATCAGCCCCAGCATTTT
CDR3aa: CASSYTQGYSNQPQHF

j_gene: TRBJ2-5
v_gene: TRBV28
d_gene: .
abundance: once
CDR3nt: TGTGCCAGCAGCCAAATATCAGGGGGGCAAGAGACCCAGTACTTC
CDR3aa: CASSQISGGQETQYF

j_gene: TRBJ2-7
v_gene: TRBV5-1
d_gene: TRBD1
abundance: .
CDR3nt: TGCGCCAGCAGCTGGGACAGGCCCACCTACGAGCAGTACTTC
CDR3aa: CASSWDRPTYEQYF

j_gene: TRBJ1-5
v_gene: TRBV4-2
d_gene: .
abundance: once
CDR3nt: TGTGCCAGCAGCCCCAAAGAGGGGGGGAATCAGCCCCAGCATTTT
CDR3aa: CASSPKEGGNQPQHF

j_gene: TRBJ2-4
v_gene: TRBV5-6
d_gene: .
abundance: .
CDR3nt: TGTGCCAGCAGCCTGACAAGGCGACAACTAGCCAAAAACATTCAGTACTTC
CDR3aa: CASSLTRRQLAKNIQYF

j_gene: TRBJ1-3
v_gene: TRBV3-1/TRBV3-2
d_gene: .
abundance: .
CDR3nt: TGTGCCAGCAGCCAAGAAAGACAGGACTCTGGAAACACCATATATTTT
CDR3aa: CASSQERQDSGNTIYF

j_gene: TRBJ1-1
v_gene: TRBV7-2
d_gene: TRBD1
abundance: .
CDR3nt: TGTGCCAGCGGACAGGGTGTGTATGGCACTGAAGCTTTCTTT
CDR3aa: CASGQGVYGTEAFF

j_gene: TRBJ2-7
v_gene: TRBV5-5
d_gene: .
abundance: few
CDR3nt: TGTGCCAGCAGCCCGGACAGAGGGCAGTACTTC
CDR3aa: CASSPDRGQYF

j_gene: TRBJ2-1
v_gene: TRBV6-6
d_gene: TRBD1
abundance: .
CDR3nt: TGTGCCAGCAGTAAATTAAGTGAGGGACAGAACAATGAGCAGTTCTTC
CDR3aa: CASSKLSEGQNNEQFF

j_gene: TRBJ2-5
v_gene: TRBV10-3
d_gene: TRBD2
abundance: .
CDR3nt: TGTGCCATCAGTGATCAGGCGGGGGTAGAAGAGACCCAGTACTTC
CDR3aa: CAISDQAGVEETQYF

j_gene: TRBJ2-7
v_gene: TRBV5-1
d_gene: .
abundance: .
CDR3nt: TGCGCCAGCAGCACCTCCGGGACTGGATCCTACGAGCAGTACTTC
CDR3aa: CASSTSGTGSYEQYF

j_gene: TRBJ2-3
v_gene: TRBV7-2
d_gene: .
abundance: .
CDR3nt: TGTGCCAGCAGCCTCCGGACTAGCACAGATACGCAGTATTTT
CDR3aa: CASSLRTSTDTQYF

j_gene: TRBJ2-1
v_gene: TRBV9
d_gene: TRBD2
abundance: .
CDR3nt: TGTGCCAGCAGCGTATCTGGCGGGGGGGCGGAAGAGCAGTTCTTC
CDR3aa: CASSVSGGGAEEQFF

j_gene: TRBJ1-2
v_gene: TRBV29-1
d_gene: TRBD1
abundance: .
CDR3nt: TGCAGCGTCTGGGGACAGGCGGATTATGGCTACACCTTC
CDR3aa: CSVWGQADYGYTF

j_gene: TRBJ1-1
v_gene: TRBV6-5
d_gene: .
abundance: .
CDR3nt: TGTGCCAGCACCCACATGAACACTGAAGCTTTCTTT
CDR3aa: CASTHMNTEAFF

j_gene: TRBJ1-5
v_gene: TRBV19
d_gene: TRBD1
abundance: .
CDR3nt: TGTGCCAGTACGATCCGGGTGACAGGGTCCGTTCGCAATCAGCCCCAGCATTTT
CDR3aa: CASTIRVTGSVRNQPQHF

j_gene: TRBJ2-1
v_gene: TRBV7-8
d_gene: TRBD2
abundance: few
CDR3nt: TGTGCCAGCAGCTTACGACCGCTAGCGGGGGAGCAGTTCTTC
CDR3aa: CASSLRPLAGEQFF

j_gene: TRBJ2-3
v_gene: TRBV3-1/TRBV3-2
d_gene: .
abundance: .
CDR3nt: TGTGCCAGCAGCCATAGCGGTGAGACAGATACGCAGTATTTT
CDR3aa: CASSHSGETDTQYF

j_gene: TRBJ1-1
v_gene: TRBV18
d_gene: .
abundance: .
CDR3nt: TGTGCCAGCTCACCTACGAACAGGCCTAACACTGAAGCTTTCTTT
CDR3aa: CASSPTNRPNTEAFF

j_gene: TRBJ2-5
v_gene: TRBV5-1
d_gene: TRBD2
abundance: .
CDR3nt: TGCGCCAGCAGCTTGACTAGCGCCCAAGAGACCCAGTACTTC
CDR3aa: CASSLTSAQETQYF

j_gene: TRBJ2-2
v_gene: TRBV12-5
d_gene: TRBD1
abundance: once
CDR3nt: TGTGCTAGCGCCGGGACAGCCACCACCGGGGAGCTGTTTTTT
CDR3aa: CASAGTATTGELFF

j_gene: TRBJ2-3
v_gene: TRBV11-2
d_gene: TRBD2
abundance: .
CDR3nt: TGTGCCAGCAGCTTTCTAGCGGGGGGCCCGAGCACAGATACGCAGTATTTT
CDR3aa: CASSFLAGGPSTDTQYF

j_gene: TRBJ2-3
v_gene: TRBV5-6
d_gene: TRBD2
abundance: .
CDR3nt: TGTGCCAGCAGCTTGGCGGCGGGACTAGCGGGTTTCACAGATACGCAGTATTTT
CDR3aa: CASSLAAGLAGFTDTQYF

j_gene: TRBJ1-2
v_gene: TRBV10-3
d_gene: TRBD1
abundance: .
CDR3nt: TGTGCCATCGGAGTTTCTGGGACAGGGGGCAATGGCTACACCTTC
CDR3aa: CAIGVSGTGGNGYTF

j_gene: TRBJ1-1
v_gene: TRBV5-1
d_gene: TRBD1
abundance: .
CDR3nt: TGCGCCAGCAGCGCATCAACGCAGGGGGCCACTGAAGCTTTCTTT
CDR3aa: CASSASTQGATEAFF

j_gene: TRBJ1-2
v_gene: TRBV10-3
d_gene: TRBD1
abundance: .
CDR3nt: TGTGCCATCAGCGACGACAGGGGTGCTAACTATGGCTACACCTTC
CDR3aa: CAISDDRGANYGYTF

j_gene: TRBJ2-5
v_gene: TRBV5-1
d_gene: TRBD1
abundance: .
CDR3nt: TGCGCCAGCAGCTTGCCAACAGGGGCCGTAGAGACCCAGTACTTC
CDR3aa: CASSLPTGAVETQYF

j_gene: TRBJ1-5
v_gene: TRBV30
d_gene: TRBD1
abundance: few
CDR3nt: TGTGCCTGGAGCAGGGGGATTTCAGATCAGCCCCAGCATTTT
CDR3aa: CAWSRGISDQPQHF

j_gene: TRBJ1-1
v_gene: TRBV6-4
d_gene: .
abundance: few
CDR3nt: TGTGCCAGCAGCGGTCTGGGCTCCCGAACCTCGAACACTGAAGCTTTCTTT
CDR3aa: CASSGLGSRTSNTEAFF

j_gene: TRBJ1-2
v_gene: TRBV10-3
d_gene: TRBD1
abundance: .
CDR3nt: TGTGCCATCAGTGAGCCGGACAGGCTACCCTCGCGAGGCTACACCTTC
CDR3aa: CAISEPDRLPSRGYTF

j_gene: TRBJ2-5
v_gene: TRBV7-2
d_gene: TRBD1
abundance: .
CDR3nt: TGTGCCAGCAGCCGGACAGGGGATCAAGAGACCCAGTACTTC
CDR3aa: CASSRTGDQETQYF

j_gene: TRBJ2-7
v_gene: TRBV7-8
d_gene: TRBD2
abundance: .
CDR3nt: TGTGCCAGCAGCTTAACGGGGGGGGCCAGCTACGAGCAGTACTTC
CDR3aa: CASSLTGGASYEQYF

j_gene: TRBJ1-1
v_gene: TRBV4-3
d_gene: TRBD1
abundance: many
CDR3nt: TGCGCCAGCAGCCGCGTACAGGGGGAAGCTTTCTTT
CDR3aa: CASSRVQGEAFF

j_gene: TRBJ2-5
v_gene: TRBV18
d_gene: .
abundance: .
CDR3nt: TGTGCCAGCTCATCCTCTTTCGGGGAGACCCAGTACTTC
CDR3aa: CASSSSFGETQYF

j_gene: TRBJ2-1
v_gene: TRBV10-3
d_gene: TRBD1
abundance: .
CDR3nt: TGTGCCATCAGTGAGGGGGGACAGGGGGAGCAGTTCTTC
CDR3aa: CAISEGGQGEQFF

j_gene: TRBJ2-5
v_gene: TRBV6-2/TRBV6-3
d_gene: TRBD2
abundance: .
CDR3nt: TGTGCCAGCAGTTACACCGGGACTAGCGGGGGAGACCAGTACTTC
CDR3aa: CASSYTGTSGGDQYF

j_gene: TRBJ2-3
v_gene: TRBV7-9
d_gene: .
abundance: few
CDR3nt: TGTGCCAGCAGCTTAGGGGGAGGTGGTGGCACAGATACGCAGTATTTT
CDR3aa: CASSLGGGGGTDTQYF

j_gene: TRBJ1-2
v_gene: TRBV19
d_gene: .
abundance: few
CDR3nt: TGTGCCAGTAGCCCCCCCATTGGGGGACTCACCGAAAACGATGGCTACACCTTC
CDR3aa: CASSPPIGGLTENDGYTF

j_gene: TRBJ1-2
v_gene: TRBV5-1
d_gene: .
abundance: .
CDR3nt: TGCGCCAGCAGCTTGGACAGTTCCTATGGCTACACCTTC
CDR3aa: CASSLDSSYGYTF

j_gene: TRBJ2-7
v_gene: TRBV25-1
d_gene: TRBD1
abundance: .
CDR3nt: TGTGCCAGCAGTGAATCGGACAGGCCGGGGGAGCAGTACTTC
CDR3aa: CASSESDRPGEQYF

j_gene: TRBJ2-2
v_gene: TRBV7-6
d_gene: .
abundance: .
CDR3nt: TGTGCCAGCAGCTTATACCCGCAGGGCGGCTCGAACACCGGGGAGCTGTTTTTT
CDR3aa: CASSLYPQGGSNTGELFF

j_gene: TRBJ2-7
v_gene: TRBV9
d_gene: TRBD1
abundance: .
CDR3nt: TGTGCCAGCAGCCCCAGAGACAGGGGCGCCTACGAGCAGTACTTC
CDR3aa: CASSPRDRGAYEQYF

j_gene: TRBJ1-1
v_gene: TRBV5-4
d_gene: .
abundance: .
CDR3nt: TGTGCCAGCAGCTTGGCCCAGACAGCCTCTTTAGCTGAAGCTTTCTTT
CDR3aa: CASSLAQTASLAEAFF

j_gene: TRBJ2-1
v_gene: TRBV30
d_gene: .
abundance: .
CDR3nt: TGTGCCTGGAGTAGTACTAGCTCCTACAATGAGCAGTTCTTC
CDR3aa: CAWSSTSSYNEQFF

j_gene: TRBJ2-6
v_gene: TRBV3-1/TRBV3-2
d_gene: .
abundance: .
CDR3nt: TGTGCCAGCAGCCCTCGGTCTGGGGCCAACGTCCTGACTTTC
CDR3aa: CASSPRSGANVLTF

j_gene: TRBJ1-2
v_gene: TRBV19
d_gene: .
abundance: .
CDR3nt: TGTGCCAGTAGTATCCAAGCCGGGCTTCAGGGAGGCTACACCTTC
CDR3aa: CASSIQAGLQGGYTF

j_gene: TRBJ1-1
v_gene: TRBV7-9
d_gene: .
abundance: .
CDR3nt: TGTGCCAGCAGCTTAGGGGAGATAGGGAACACTGAAGCTTTCTTT
CDR3aa: CASSLGEIGNTEAFF

j_gene: TRBJ2-5
v_gene: TRBV5-1
d_gene: .
abundance: .
CDR3nt: TGCGCCAGCAGCTTGGGTGGGGGCACTACCCCTGAGACCCAGTACTTC
CDR3aa: CASSLGGGTTPETQYF

j_gene: TRBJ2-1
v_gene: TRBV5-1
d_gene: .
abundance: .
CDR3nt: TGCGCCAGCGGAGGAGGTTCCTACAATGAGCAGTTCTTC
CDR3aa: CASGGGSYNEQFF

j_gene: TRBJ1-2
v_gene: TRBV2
d_gene: .
abundance: .
CDR3nt: TGTGCCAGCAGTGTTACAGAATCGAATGGCTACACCTTC
CDR3aa: CASSVTESNGYTF

j_gene: TRBJ1-5
v_gene: TRBV19
d_gene: .
abundance: .
CDR3nt: TGTGCCAGTAGTGCCCGAACAGGGCTAGTCGGCAATCAGCCCCAGCATTTT
CDR3aa: CASSARTGLVGNQPQHF

j_gene: TRBJ2-2
v_gene: TRBV7-3
d_gene: .
abundance: few
CDR3nt: TGTGCCAGCAGCCCGTCGAACACCGGGGAGCTGTTTTTT
CDR3aa: CASSPSNTGELFF

j_gene: TRBJ2-3
v_gene: TRBV19
d_gene: .
abundance: .
CDR3nt: TGTGCCAGTAGTATAAAACGGGTCACAGATACGCAGTATTTT
CDR3aa: CASSIKRVTDTQYF

j_gene: TRBJ2-5
v_gene: TRBV6-1
d_gene: TRBD2
abundance: .
CDR3nt: TGTGCCAGCAGTGAGACTAGCGGGGGGCGCGGCCAAGAGACCCAGTACTTC
CDR3aa: CASSETSGGRGQETQYF

j_gene: TRBJ2-3
v_gene: TRBV19
d_gene: TRBD2
abundance: .
CDR3nt: TGTGCCAGTAGTTCTAGCCAACTAGCGGGGGGTCCAGATACGCAGTATTTT
CDR3aa: CASSSSQLAGGPDTQYF

j_gene: TRBJ2-2
v_gene: TRBV19
d_gene: TRBD1
abundance: once
CDR3nt: TGTGCCAGTAGTCCTACAGGGGTGTCCACCGGGGAGCTGTTTTTT
CDR3aa: CASSPTGVSTGELFF

j_gene: TRBJ1-1
v_gene: TRBV13
d_gene: .
abundance: .
CDR3nt: TGTGCCAGCAGCCGCAGGCCCCCTAACACTGAAGCTTTCTTT
CDR3aa: CASSRRPPNTEAFF

j_gene: TRBJ2-6
v_gene: TRBV2
d_gene: TRBD2
abundance: .
CDR3nt: TGTGCCAGCAAGGGACTAGCGGGGGGGCCTGGGGCCAACGTCCTGACTTTC
CDR3aa: CASKGLAGGPGANVLTF

j_gene: TRBJ1-2
v_gene: TRBV7-9
d_gene: TRBD1
abundance: .
CDR3nt: TGTGCCAGCAGCTTAGCTTCAGGGGGATCCTATGGCTACACCTTC
CDR3aa: CASSLASGGSYGYTF